The clone carrying this TCR beta chain has just a few counts. Its antigen is not known. V dropped 1 base and J dropped 5; count of bases not matched to a gene: 6. CDR1 is MGHRA and CDR2 is YSYEKL in the germline V gene. The CDR3 contains 16 residues. All of the donors resided in Nashville, Tennessee, and each was a Caucasian adult. CD4+ cells yielded CD45RA+ naive and CD45RA-negative memory subsets. These data belong to a study of shared clonotypes between healthy human individuals. Whole-study findings and limits: An anticipated effect of sequencing depth on clonotype sharing among donors was recognized.

In the source study's methods: Quality scores were absent from the junction-only immunoSEQ sequences, so filtering differed. The assay was immunoSEQ multiplex PCR, and TCRdb's table has in-frame clones only and misses some. For V, J and clone size, that table is used; D and trimming come from the DNA. The table records approximately 980,000 clones, approximately 76% of them present only once. The clonotype was recovered from a man younger than 35 in good health. The rearrangement joins TRBV4-1 to TRBJ2-3; 10 bases are shared with TRBD2. The sequenced sample was memory CD4+ T cells sorted from blood. Indicated subset: CD45RA-negative fraction. CDR3 protein: CASSQAGTSEGDTQYF. Here the CDR3 DNA reads TGCGCCAGCAGCCAAGCCGGGACTAGCGAGGGAGATACGCAGTATTTT.